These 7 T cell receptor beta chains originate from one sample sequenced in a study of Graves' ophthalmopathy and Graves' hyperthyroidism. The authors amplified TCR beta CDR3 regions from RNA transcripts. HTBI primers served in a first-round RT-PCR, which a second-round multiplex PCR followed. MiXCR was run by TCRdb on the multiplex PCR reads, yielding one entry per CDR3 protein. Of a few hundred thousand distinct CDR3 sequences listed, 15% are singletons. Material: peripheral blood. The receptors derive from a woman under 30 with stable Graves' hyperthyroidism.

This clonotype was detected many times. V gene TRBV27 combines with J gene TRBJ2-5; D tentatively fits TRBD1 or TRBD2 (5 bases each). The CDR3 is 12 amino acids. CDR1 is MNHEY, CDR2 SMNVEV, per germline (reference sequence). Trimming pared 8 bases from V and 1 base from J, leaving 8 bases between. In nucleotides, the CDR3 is TGTGCCAGCGGGGGATTCCAAGAGACCCAGTACTTC. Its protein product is CASGGFQETQYF.

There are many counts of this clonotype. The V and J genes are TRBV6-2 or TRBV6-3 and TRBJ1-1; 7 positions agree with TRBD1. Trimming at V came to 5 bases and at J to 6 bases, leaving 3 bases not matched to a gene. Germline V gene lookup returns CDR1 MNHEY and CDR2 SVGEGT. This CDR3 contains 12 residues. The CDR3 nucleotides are TGTGCCAGCAGTGACAGGGCCGCTGAAGCTTTCTTT. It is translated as CASSDRAAEAFF.

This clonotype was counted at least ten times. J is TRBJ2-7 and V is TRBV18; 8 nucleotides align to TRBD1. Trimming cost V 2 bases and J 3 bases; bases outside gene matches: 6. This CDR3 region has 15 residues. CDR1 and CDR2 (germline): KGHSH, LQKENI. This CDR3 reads CASSPSRDRGYEQYF. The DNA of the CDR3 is TGTGCCAGCTCACCAAGTCGTGACAGGGGCTACGAGCAGTACTTC.

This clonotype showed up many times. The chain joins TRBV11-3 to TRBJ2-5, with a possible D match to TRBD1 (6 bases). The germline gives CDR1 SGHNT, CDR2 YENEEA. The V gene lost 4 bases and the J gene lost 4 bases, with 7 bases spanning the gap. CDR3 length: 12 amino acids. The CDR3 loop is CASSSGAETQYF. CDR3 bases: TGTGCCAGCAGCTCAGGGGCAGAGACCCAGTACTTC.

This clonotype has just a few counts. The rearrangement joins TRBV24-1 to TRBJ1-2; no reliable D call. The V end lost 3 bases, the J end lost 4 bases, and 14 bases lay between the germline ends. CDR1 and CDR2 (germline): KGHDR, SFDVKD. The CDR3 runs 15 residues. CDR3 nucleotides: TGTGCCACCAGTGATCGAGACACCCCGGGCTATGGCTACACCTTC. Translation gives CATSDRDTPGYGYTF.

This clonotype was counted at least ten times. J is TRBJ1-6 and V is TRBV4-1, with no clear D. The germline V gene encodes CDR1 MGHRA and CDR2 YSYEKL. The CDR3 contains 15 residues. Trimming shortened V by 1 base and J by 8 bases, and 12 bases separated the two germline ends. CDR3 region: CASSQVEGLDSPLHF. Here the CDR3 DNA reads TGCGCCAGCAGCCAAGTTGAAGGGTTGGATTCACCCCTCCACTTT.

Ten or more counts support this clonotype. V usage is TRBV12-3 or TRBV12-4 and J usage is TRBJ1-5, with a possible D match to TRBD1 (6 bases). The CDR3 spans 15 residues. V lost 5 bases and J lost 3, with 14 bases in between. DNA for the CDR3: TGTGCCAGCAGTGCCAACAGGGTTACCAATCAGCCCCAGCATTTT. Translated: CASSANRVTNQPQHF.